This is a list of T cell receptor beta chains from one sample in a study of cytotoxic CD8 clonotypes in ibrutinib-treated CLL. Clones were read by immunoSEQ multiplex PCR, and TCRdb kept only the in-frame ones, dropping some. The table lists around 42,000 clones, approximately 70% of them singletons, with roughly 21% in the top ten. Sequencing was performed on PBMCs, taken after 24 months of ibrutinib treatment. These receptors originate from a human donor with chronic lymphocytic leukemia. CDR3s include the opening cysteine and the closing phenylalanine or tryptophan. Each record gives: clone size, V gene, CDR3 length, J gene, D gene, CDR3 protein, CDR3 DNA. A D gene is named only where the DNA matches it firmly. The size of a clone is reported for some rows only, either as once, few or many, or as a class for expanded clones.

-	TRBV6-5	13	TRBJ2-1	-	CASRGRGGHQQFF	TGTGCCAGCAGGGGACGAGGCGGACACCAGCAGTTCTTC
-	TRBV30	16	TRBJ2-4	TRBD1	CAWSPLGTGRENIQYF	TGTGCCTGGAGCCCCCTCGGGACAGGGCGAGAAAACATTCAGTACTTC
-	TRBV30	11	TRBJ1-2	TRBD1	CASDRDYGYTF	TGTGCCTCAGACAGGGACTATGGCTACACCTTC
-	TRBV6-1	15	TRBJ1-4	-	CASSPHVWANEKLFF	TGTGCCAGCAGTCCCCATGTTTGGGCTAATGAAAAACTGTTTTTT
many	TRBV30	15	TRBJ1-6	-	CAWSVKRGTGSPLHF	TGTGCCTGGAGTGTAAAGAGAGGGACCGGTTCACCCCTCCACTTT
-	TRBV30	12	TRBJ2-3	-	CAWSIGTDTQYF	TGTGCCTGGAGTATCGGCACAGATACGCAGTATTTT
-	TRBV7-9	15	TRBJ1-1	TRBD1	CASSSTRTGRTEAFF	TGTGCCAGCAGCTCGACCCGGACAGGGAGGACTGAAGCTTTCTTT
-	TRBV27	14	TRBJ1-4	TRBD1	CASRGTGLNEKLFF	TGTGCCAGCAGGGGGACAGGGCTTAATGAAAAACTGTTTTTT
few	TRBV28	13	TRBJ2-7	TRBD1	CASSLGTASEQYF	TGTGCCAGCAGTTTGGGGACAGCATCCGAGCAGTACTTC
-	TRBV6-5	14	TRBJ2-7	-	CASSFTSLSYEQYF	TGTGCCAGCAGCTTCACTAGCCTCTCCTACGAGCAGTACTTC
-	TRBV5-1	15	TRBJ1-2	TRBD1	CASSGQGDPNYGYTF	TGCGCCAGCAGCGGGCAGGGGGATCCCAACTATGGCTACACCTTC
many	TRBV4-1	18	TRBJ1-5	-	CASSQDRGGEGGNQPQHF	TGCGCCAGCAGCCAAGATCGAGGAGGAGAGGGTGGCAATCAGCCCCAGCATTTT
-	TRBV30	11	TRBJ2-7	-	CAWRESYEQYF	TGTGCCTGGAGAGAATCTTACGAGCAGTACTTC
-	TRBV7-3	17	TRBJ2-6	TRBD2	CASSSTSGRSGANVLTF	TGTGCCAGCAGCTCTACTAGCGGGCGCTCTGGGGCCAACGTCCTGACTTTC
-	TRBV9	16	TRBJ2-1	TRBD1	CASSEGQGVQYNEQFF	TGTGCCAGCAGCGAGGGACAGGGAGTCCAGTACAATGAGCAGTTCTTC
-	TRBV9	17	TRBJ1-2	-	CASSVLVGSQGGHGYTF	TGTGCCAGCAGCGTTCTCGTCGGGTCACAGGGAGGCCATGGCTACACCTTC
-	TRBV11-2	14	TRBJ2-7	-	CASSSQGATYEQYF	TGTGCCAGCAGCTCCCAAGGGGCAACCTACGAGCAGTACTTC
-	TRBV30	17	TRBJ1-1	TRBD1	CAWSDRGGSKWNTEAFF	TGTGCCTGGAGTGACAGGGGAGGATCCAAGTGGAACACTGAAGCTTTCTTT
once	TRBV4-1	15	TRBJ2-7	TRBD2	CASSQGLAGTYEQYF	TGCGCCAGCAGCCAAGGACTAGCGGGGACCTACGAGCAGTACTTC
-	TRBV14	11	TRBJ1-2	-	CASSQAGGYTF	TGTGCCAGCAGCCAAGCGGGTGGCTACACCTTC
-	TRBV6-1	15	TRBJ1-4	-	CASSEGGGTYEKLFF	TGTGCCAGCAGTGAAGGCGGGGGTACCTATGAAAAACTGTTTTTT
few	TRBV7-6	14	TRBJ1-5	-	CASSLVDSNQPQHF	TGTGCCAGCAGCTTAGTAGATAGCAATCAGCCCCAGCATTTT
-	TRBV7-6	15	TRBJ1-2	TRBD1	CASSLGGQGGYGYTF	TGTGCCAGCAGCTTAGGGGGACAGGGCGGGTATGGCTACACCTTC
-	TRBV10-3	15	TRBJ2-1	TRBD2	CAISLMGLAASEQFF	TGTGCCATCAGCCTAATGGGACTAGCGGCTAGTGAGCAGTTCTTC
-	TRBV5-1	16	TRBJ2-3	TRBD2	CASSWNRGGTTDTQYF	TGCGCCAGCAGCTGGAATCGCGGGGGTACGACAGATACGCAGTATTTT
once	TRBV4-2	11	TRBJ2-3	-	CASSQGDTQYF	TGTGCCAGCAGCCAAGGAGATACGCAGTATTTT
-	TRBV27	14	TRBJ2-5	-	CASRGGLGRETQYF	TGTGCCAGCAGGGGTGGATTAGGGCGGGAGACCCAGTACTTC
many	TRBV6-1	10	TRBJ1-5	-	CASGEQPQHF	TGTGCCAGCGGGGAACAGCCCCAGCATTTT
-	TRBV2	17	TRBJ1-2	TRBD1	CASSEGGTGALLRGYTF	TGTGCCAGCAGTGAAGGAGGGACAGGAGCCCTCTTAAGAGGCTACACCTTC
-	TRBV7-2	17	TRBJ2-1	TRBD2	CASSWGQAGGAYNEQFF	TGTGCCAGCAGCTGGGGTCAAGCGGGAGGGGCTTACAATGAGCAGTTCTTC
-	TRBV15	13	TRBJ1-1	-	CATSSSMIGEAFF	TGTGCCACCAGCAGTTCGATGATCGGGGAAGCTTTCTTT
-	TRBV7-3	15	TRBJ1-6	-	CASSFEGEVGSPLHF	TGTGCCAGCAGCTTCGAGGGGGAAGTAGGTTCACCCCTCCACTTT
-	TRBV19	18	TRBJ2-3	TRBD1	CASRDRGQSGKSTDTQYF	TGTGCCAGTCGGGACAGGGGGCAAAGCGGGAAGAGCACAGATACGCAGTATTTT
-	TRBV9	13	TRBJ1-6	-	CASSVDWSSPLHF	TGTGCCAGCAGCGTAGATTGGAGTTCACCCCTCCACTTT
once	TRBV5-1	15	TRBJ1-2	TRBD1	CASSSIGTAQYGYTF	TGCGCCAGCAGCTCGATCGGGACAGCACAATATGGCTACACCTTC
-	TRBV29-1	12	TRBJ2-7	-	CSVRVRDLEQYF	TGCAGCGTTCGGGTGCGGGACCTCGAGCAGTACTTC
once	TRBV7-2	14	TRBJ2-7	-	CASSLDWSQNKQYF	TGTGCCAGCAGCTTAGATTGGTCTCAGAATAAGCAGTACTTC
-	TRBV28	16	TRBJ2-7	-	CASSPLEQGIIYEQYF	TGTGCCAGCAGTCCCCTCGAACAGGGTATTATCTACGAGCAGTACTTC
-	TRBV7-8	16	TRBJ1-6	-	CASSTRPGRNNSPLHF	TGTGCCAGCAGCACCCGACCGGGGAGGAATAATTCACCCCTCCACTTT
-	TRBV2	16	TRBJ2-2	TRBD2	CASSGTSGMNTGELFF	TGTGCCAGCAGCGGGACTAGCGGGATGAACACCGGGGAGCTGTTTTTT
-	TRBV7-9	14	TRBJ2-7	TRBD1	CASSSRQGSYEQYF	TGTGCCAGCAGCTCGCGACAGGGTTCCTACGAGCAGTACTTC
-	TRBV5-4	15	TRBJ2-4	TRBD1	CASSLGGLQGSIQYF	TGTGCCAGCAGCTTGGGCGGGTTACAGGGGAGCATTCAGTACTTC
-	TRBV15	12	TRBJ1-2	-	CATSRDRVAGAF	TGTGCCACCAGCAGAGATCGTGTGGCAGGGGCCTTC
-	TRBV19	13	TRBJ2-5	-	CASSIGLQETQYF	TGTGCCAGTAGTATAGGGCTCCAAGAGACCCAGTACTTC
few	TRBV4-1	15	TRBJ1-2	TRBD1	CASRRNRGQADGYTF	TGCGCCAGCAGGCGGAACAGGGGGCAGGCTGATGGCTACACCTTC
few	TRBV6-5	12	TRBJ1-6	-	CASSYSQSPLHF	TGTGCCAGCAGTTACTCGCAATCACCCCTCCACTTT
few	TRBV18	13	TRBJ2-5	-	CASSPLGVETQYF	TGTGCCAGCTCACCACTAGGGGTGGAGACCCAGTACTTC
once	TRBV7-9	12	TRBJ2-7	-	CASSLTSYEQYF	TGTGCCAGCAGCCTAACCTCCTACGAGCAGTACTTC